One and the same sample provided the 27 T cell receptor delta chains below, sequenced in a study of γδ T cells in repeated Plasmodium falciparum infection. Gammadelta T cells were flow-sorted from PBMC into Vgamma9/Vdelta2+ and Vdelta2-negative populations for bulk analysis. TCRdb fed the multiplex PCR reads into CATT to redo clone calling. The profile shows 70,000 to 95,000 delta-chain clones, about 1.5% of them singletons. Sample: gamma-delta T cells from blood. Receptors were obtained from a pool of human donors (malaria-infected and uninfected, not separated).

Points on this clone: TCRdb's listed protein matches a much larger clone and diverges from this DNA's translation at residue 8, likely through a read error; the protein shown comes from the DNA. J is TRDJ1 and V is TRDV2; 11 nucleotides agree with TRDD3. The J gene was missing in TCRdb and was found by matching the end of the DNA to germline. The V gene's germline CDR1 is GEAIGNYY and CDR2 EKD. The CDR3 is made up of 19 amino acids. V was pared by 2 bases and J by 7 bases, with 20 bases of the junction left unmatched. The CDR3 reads CACDMMSFKVLGDIGKLIF. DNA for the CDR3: TGTGCCTGTGACATGATGTCCTTCAAGGTACTGGGGGATATAGGTAAACTCATCTTT.

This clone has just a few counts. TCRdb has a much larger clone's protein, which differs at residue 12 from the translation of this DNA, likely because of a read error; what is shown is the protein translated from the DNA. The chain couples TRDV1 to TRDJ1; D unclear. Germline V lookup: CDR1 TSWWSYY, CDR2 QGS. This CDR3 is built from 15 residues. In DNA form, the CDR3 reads TGTGCTCTTGGGGAACTGGTCGGACTTTACGATAGACTCATCTTT. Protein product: CALGELVGLYDRLIF.

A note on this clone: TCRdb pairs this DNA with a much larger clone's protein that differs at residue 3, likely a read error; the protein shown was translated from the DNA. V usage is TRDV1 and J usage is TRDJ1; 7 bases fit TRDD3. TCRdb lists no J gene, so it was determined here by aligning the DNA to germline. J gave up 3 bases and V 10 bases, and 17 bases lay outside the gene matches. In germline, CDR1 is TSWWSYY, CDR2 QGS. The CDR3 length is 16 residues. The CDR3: CAPGLTGGSTPDKLIF. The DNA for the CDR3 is TGTGCTCCTGGCCTTACCGGGGGATCTACACCCGATAAACTCATCTTT.

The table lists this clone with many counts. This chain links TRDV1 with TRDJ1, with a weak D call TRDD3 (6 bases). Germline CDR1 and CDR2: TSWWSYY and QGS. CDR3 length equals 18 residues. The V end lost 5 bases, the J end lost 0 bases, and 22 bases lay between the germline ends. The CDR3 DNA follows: TGTGCTCTTGGGACGATAGGGGGGAACCCTGGGTACACCGATAAACTCATCTTT. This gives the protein CALGTIGGNPGYTDKLIF.

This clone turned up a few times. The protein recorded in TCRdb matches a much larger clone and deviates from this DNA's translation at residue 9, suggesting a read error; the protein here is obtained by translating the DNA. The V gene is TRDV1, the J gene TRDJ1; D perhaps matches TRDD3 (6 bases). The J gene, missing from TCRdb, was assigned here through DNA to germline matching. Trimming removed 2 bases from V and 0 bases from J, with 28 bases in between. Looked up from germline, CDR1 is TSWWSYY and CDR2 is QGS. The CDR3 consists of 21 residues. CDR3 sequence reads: CALGEVSVAPYWVLNTDKLIF. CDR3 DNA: TGTGCTCTTGGGGAAGTTAGTGTCGCACCGTACTGGGTCCTCAACACCGATAAACTCATCTTT.

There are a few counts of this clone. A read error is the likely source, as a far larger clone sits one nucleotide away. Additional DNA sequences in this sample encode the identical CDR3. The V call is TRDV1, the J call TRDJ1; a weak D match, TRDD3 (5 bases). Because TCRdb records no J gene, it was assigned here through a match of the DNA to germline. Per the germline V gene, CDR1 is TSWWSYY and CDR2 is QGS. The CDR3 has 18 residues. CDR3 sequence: CALGEPISQGGYTDKLIF. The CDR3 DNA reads TGTGCCCTTGGGGAACCTATTTCCCAGGGCGGGTACACCGATAAACTCATCTTT.

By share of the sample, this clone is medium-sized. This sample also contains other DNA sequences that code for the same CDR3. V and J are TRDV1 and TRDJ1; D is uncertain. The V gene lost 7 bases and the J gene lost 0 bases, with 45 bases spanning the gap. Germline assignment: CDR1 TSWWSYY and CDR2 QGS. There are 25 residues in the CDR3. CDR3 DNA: TGTGCTCTTGAGTCCCCGAGGCGACCTCTTTTGAAGACAAACCGACTTACTGTGTACACCGATAAACTCATCTTT. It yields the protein CALESPRRPLLKTNRLTVYTDKLIF.

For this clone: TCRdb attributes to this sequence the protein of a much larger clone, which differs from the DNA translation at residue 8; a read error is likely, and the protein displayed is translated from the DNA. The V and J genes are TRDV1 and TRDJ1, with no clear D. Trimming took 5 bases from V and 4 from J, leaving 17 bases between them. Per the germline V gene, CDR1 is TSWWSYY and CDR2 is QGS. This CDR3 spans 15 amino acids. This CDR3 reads CALGLIYRHRDKLIF. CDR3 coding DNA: TGTGCTCTTGGGTTAATCTACCGCCACCGCGATAAACTCATCTTT.

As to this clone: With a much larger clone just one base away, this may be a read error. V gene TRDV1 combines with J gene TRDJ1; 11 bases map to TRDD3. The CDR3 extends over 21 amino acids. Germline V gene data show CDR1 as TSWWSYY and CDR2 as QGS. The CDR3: CAPGAPTSSLGDTEGTDKLIF. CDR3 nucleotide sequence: TGTGCTCCTGGGGCCCCAACTTCCTCTCTGGGGGATACAGAAGGCACCGATAAACTCATCTTT.

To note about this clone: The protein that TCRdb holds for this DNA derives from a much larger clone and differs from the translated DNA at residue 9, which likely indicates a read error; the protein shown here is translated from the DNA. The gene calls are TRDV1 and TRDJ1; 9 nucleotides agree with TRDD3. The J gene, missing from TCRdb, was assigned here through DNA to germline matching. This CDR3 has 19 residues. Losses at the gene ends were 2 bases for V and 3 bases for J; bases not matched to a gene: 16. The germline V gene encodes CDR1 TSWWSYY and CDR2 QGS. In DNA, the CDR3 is TGTGCTCTTGGGGAAATCACGTACCGGGGGATACTTTGGCCCGATAAACTCATCTTT. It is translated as CALGEITYRGILWPDKLIF.

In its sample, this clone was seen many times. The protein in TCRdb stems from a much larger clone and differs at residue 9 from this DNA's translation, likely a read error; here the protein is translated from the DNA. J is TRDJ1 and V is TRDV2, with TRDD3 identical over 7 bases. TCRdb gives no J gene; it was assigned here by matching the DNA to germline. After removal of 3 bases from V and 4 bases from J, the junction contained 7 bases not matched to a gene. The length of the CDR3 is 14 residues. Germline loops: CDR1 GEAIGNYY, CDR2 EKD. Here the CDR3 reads CACDPITGVDKLIF. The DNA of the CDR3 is TGTGCCTGTGACCCTATTACTGGGGTCGATAAACTCATCTTT.

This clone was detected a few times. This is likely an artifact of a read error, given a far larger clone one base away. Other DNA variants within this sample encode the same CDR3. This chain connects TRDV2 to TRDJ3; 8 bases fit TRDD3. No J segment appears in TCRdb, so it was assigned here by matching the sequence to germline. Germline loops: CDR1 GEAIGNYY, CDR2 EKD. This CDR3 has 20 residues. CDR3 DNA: TGTGCCTGTGACACCCTTTCTGGGGGAACCGGATCCTGGGACACCCGGCAGATGTTTTTC. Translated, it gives CACDTLSGGTGSWDTRQMFF.

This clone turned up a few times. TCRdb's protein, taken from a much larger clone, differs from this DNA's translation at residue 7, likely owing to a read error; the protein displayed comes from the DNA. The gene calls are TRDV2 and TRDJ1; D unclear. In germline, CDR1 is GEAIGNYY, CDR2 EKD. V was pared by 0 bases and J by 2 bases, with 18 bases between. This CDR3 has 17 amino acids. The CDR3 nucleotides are TGTGCCTGTGACACCGTACCGCCCCATTTTGGGACCGATAAACTCATCTTT. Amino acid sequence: CACDTVPPHFGTDKLIF.

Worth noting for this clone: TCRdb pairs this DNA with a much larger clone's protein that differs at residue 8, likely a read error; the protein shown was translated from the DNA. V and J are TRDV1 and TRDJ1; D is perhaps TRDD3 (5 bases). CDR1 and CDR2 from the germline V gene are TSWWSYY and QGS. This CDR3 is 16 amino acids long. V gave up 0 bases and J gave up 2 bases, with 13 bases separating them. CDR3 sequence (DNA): TGTGCTCTTGGGGAACTCACCGGGATCCCGACCGATAAACTCATCTTT. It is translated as CALGELTGIPTDKLIF.

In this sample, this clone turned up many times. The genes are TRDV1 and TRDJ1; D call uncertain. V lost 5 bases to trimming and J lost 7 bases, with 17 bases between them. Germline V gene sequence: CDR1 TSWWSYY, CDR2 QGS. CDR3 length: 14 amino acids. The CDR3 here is CALGHKISPSKLIF. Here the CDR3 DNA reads TGTGCTCTTGGGCACAAAATTTCCCCCAGTAAACTCATCTTT.

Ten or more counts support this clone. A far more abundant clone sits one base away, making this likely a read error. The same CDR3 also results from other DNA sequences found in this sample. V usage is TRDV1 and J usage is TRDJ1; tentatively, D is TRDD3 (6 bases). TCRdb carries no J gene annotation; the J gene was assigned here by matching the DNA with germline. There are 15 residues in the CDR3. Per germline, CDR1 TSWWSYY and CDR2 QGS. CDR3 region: CALGDLHHGGDKLIF. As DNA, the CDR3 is TGCGCTCTTGGGGACCTCCACCATGGGGGCGATAAACTCATCTTT.

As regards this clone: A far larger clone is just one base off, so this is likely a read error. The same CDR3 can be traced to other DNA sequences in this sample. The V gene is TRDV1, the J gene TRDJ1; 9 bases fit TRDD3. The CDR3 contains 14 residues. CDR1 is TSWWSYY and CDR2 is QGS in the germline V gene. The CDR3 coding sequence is TGTGCTCTCGGGGAACACCTGGGGGATTCGGTGCTCATCTTT. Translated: CALGEHLGDSVLIF.

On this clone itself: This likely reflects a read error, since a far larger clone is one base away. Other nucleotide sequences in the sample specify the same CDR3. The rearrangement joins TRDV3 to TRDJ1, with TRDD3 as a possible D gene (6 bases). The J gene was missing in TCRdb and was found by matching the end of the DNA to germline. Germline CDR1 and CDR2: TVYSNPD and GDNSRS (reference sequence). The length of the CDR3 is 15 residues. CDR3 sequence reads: CAFISRITRGGKLIF. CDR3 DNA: TGTGCTTTTATCTCACGTATCACTCGAGGGGGAAAACTCATCTTT.

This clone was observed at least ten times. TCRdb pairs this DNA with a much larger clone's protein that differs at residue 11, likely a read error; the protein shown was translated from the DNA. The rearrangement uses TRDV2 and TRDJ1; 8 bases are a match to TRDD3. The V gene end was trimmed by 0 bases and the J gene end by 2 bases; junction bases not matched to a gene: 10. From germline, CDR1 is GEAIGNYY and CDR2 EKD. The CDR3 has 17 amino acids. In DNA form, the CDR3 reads TGTGCCTGTGACACCGTTGGGCTGGGGGAGGAGACCGATAAACTCATCTTT. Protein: CACDTVGLGEETDKLIF.

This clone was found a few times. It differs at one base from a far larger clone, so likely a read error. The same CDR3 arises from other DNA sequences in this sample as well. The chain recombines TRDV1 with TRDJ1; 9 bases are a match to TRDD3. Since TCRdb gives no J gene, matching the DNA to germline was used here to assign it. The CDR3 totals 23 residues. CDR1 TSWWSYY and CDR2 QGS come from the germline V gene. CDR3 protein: CALGDPLGPTKSTGGLNTDKLIF. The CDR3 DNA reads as TGCGCTCTTGGGGATCCGTTGGGTCCTACAAAATCTACTGGGGGACTAAACACCGATAAACTCATCTTT.

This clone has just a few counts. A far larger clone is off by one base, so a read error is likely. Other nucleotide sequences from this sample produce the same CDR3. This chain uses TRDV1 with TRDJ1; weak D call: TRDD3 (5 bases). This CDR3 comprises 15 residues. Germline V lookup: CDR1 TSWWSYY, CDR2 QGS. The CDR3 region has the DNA TGTGCTCTCGGGGAACTTCATAAGTACACCGATAAACTCATCTTT. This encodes CALGELHKYTDKLIF.

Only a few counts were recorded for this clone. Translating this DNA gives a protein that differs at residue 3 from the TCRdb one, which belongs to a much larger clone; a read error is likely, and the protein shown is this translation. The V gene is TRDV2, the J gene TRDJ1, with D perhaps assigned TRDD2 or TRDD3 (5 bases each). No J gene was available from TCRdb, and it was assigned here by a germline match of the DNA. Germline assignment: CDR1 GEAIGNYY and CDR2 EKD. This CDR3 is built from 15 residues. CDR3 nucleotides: TGTGCCTATGACGGGATTTCCTCCGTCACCGATAAACTCATCTTT. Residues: CAYDGISSVTDKLIF.

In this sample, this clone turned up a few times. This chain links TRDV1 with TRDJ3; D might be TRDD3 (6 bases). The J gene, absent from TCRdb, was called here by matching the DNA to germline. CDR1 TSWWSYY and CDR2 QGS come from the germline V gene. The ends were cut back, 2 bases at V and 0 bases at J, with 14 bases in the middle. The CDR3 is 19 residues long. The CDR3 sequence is CALGEGAGAPSWDTRQMFF. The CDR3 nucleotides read TGTGCTCTTGGGGAAGGGGCTGGGGCCCCCTCCTGGGACACCCGACAGATGTTTTTC.

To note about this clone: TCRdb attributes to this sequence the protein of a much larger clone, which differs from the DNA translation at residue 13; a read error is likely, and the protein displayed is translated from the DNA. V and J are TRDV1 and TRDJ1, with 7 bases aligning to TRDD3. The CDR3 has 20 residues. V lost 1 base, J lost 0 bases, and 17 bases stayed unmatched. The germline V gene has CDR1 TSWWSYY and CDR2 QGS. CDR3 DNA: TGTGCTCTTGGGGAACCCTTATACGATTTGGGGGACCCTTACACCGATAAACTCATCTTT. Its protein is CALGEPLYDLGDPYTDKLIF.

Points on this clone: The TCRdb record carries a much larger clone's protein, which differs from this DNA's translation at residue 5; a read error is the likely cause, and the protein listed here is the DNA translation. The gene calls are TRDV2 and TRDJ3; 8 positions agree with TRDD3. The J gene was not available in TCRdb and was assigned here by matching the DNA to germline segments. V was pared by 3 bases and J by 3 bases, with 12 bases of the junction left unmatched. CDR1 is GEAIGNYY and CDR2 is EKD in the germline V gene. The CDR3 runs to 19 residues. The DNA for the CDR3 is TGTGCCTGTGACCCTTACTGGGGGGTGCAATTCTGGGACACCCGACAGATGTTTTTC. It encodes CACDPYWGVQFWDTRQMFF.

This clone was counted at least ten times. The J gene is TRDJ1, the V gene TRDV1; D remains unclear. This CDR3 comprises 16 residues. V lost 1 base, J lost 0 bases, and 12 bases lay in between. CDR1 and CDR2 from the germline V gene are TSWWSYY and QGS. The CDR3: CALGEPSFLYTDKLIF. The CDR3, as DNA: TGTGCTCTTGGGGAACCTTCATTTCTCTACACCGATAAACTCATCTTT.

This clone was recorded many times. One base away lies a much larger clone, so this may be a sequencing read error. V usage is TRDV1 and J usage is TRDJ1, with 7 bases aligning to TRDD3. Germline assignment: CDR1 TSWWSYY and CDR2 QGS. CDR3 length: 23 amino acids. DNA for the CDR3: TGTGCTCTTAGGGAATATCTTTCCCCGATTAGGAAACTCACTCTGGGGGTCACCGATAAACTCATCTTT. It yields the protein CALREYLSPIRKLTLGVTDKLIF.